A single sample gave rise to the 14 T cell receptor beta chains below, sequenced in a study of cytomegalovirus exposure and HLA in healthy donors (dated by TCRdb to about 2017). Library creation used the immunoSEQ multiplex PCR assay. For the multiplex PCR, a mixture combining 60 forward primers for TCR Vbeta segments and 13 reverse primers for TCR Jbeta segments was used. TCRdb re-hosts the immuneACCESS table, in-frame sequences only. Its copies lack some clones; in the studies checked, an unresolved V gene accounts for under half of them, and the cause for the rest is not known. This sample's clone table shows more than 110,000 clones. The top ten hold roughly 2.6% of the sample. Sequencing input: PBMCs. The receptors originated from a man in his forties in good health and CMV-seronegative.

The CDR3 coding sequence is TGTGCCAGCAGTTTGCAGGGTGAAAAACTGTTTTTT. Amino acid sequence: CASSLQGEKLFF. The chain employs TRBV28 and TRBJ1-4; D may be TRBD1 (5 bases). Trimming removed 3 bases at V and 7 bases at J, with 6 bases between. The CDR3 covers 12 residues. The V gene's germline CDR1 is MDHEN and CDR2 SYDVKM. The full variable domain, with the rest looked up from reference TRBV28 and TRBJ1-4, is DVKVTQSSRYLVKRTGEKVFLECVQDMDHENMFWYRQDPGLGLRLIYFSYDVKMKEKGDIPEGYSVSREKKERFSLILESASTNQTSMYLCASSLQGEKLFFGSGTQLSVL.

The chain recombines TRBV7-3 with TRBJ1-6, with 9 bases fitting TRBD1. V was pared by 5 bases and J by 10 bases, with 6 bases of the junction left unmatched. CDR3 length: 14 amino acids. Germline V CDR1 and CDR2: SGHTA, FQGTGA. The CDR3 is CASSPGQGGSPLHF. DNA for the CDR3: TGTGCCAGCAGCCCGGGACAGGGTGGCTCACCCCTCCACTTT.

The rearrangement joins TRBV9 to TRBJ2-1, with a weak D call TRBD1 (5 bases). The V gene's germline CDR1 is SGDLS and CDR2 YYNGEE. V dropped 0 bases and J dropped 7 bases, with 20 bases sitting between them. The CDR3 spans 17 residues. For the CDR3, the DNA is TGTGCCAGCAGCGTAGAATGGGGCGAAAGCCCGGTGAATGAGCAGTTCTTC. Translation: CASSVEWGESPVNEQFF.

To note about this clone: Sequence at one end of the junction differs from germline and may be a read error. In the same sample, other DNA sequences code for this CDR3. V and J are TRBV7-6 and TRBJ1-3; TRBD1 might be the D (5 bases). Germline CDR1 SGHVS, CDR2 FNYEAQ. There are 15 residues in the CDR3. Here the CDR3 DNA reads TGTGCCAGCAGCCCCCGACAGTCTTCTGGGAACACCATATATTTT. Protein product: CASSPRQSSGNTIYF. The variable domain in full, completed from reference TRBV7-6 and TRBJ1-3, reads GAGVSQSPRYKVTKRGQDVALRCDPISGHVSLYWYRQALGQGPEFLTYFNYEAQQDKSGLPNDRFSAERPEGSISTLTIQRTEQRDSAMYRCASSPRQSSGNTIYFGEGSWLTVV.

This chain connects TRBV28 to TRBJ1-2; tentatively, D is TRBD1 (5 bases). This CDR3 has 15 amino acids. CDR1 is MDHEN, CDR2 SYDVKM, per germline. V shed 3 bases and J shed 4 bases, with 15 bases lying between them. The DNA of the CDR3 is TGTGCCAGCAGTTTGCGTCCGTCCAGGGCCTATGGCTACACCTTC. This gives the protein CASSLRPSRAYGYTF.

The rearrangement joins TRBV5-8 to TRBJ2-5; the D gene is possibly TRBD1 (6 bases). The length of the CDR3 is 14 residues. Germline loops: CDR1 SGHTS, CDR2 YDEGEE. V shed 4 bases and J shed 7 bases, with 17 bases lying between them. CDR3 loop: CASSPGQLVWTQYF. CDR3 sequence (DNA): TGTGCCAGCAGCCCGGGACAACTCGTTTGGACCCAGTACTTC.

The chain couples TRBV6-1 to TRBJ1-5; weak D call: TRBD1 (5 bases). CDR1 and CDR2 from the germline V gene are MNHNS and SASEGT. This CDR3 has 13 amino acids. V was clipped by 4 bases and J by 5 bases, with 9 bases between them. CDR3 in DNA: TGTGCCAGCAGTGCCTCGGGGGATCAGCCCCAGCATTTT. Translation: CASSASGDQPQHF.

This chain links TRBV10-2 with TRBJ1-4; TRBD1 aligns across 8 bases. Trimming cost V 9 bases and J 10 bases; bases outside gene matches: 16. This CDR3 comprises 15 residues. Germline V gene data show CDR1 as WSHSY and CDR2 as SAAADI. This CDR3 is CASKLGQGMNRKLFF. In DNA form, the CDR3 reads TGCGCCAGTAAGCTTGGACAGGGAATGAATAGAAAACTGTTTTTT.

The chain carries TRBV27 and TRBJ2-2, with no clear D. Germline values: CDR1 MNHEY, CDR2 SMNVEV (reference sequence). Trimming left V 7 bases short and J 1 base short, with 4 bases between. CDR3 length equals 12 residues. The CDR3 spells CASTLNTGELFF. The CDR3 DNA follows: TGTGCCAGCACCTTGAACACCGGGGAGCTGTTTTTT.

This rearrangement joins TRBV7-2 to TRBJ2-5; tentatively, D is TRBD2 (6 bases). The CDR3 loop spans 16 amino acids. Trimming cost V 2 bases and J 2 bases, with 15 bases left between them. CDR1 is SGHTA, CDR2 FQGNSA, per germline. CDR3 nucleotide sequence: TGTGCCAGCAGCTTAATCGGGATAGCGGAACAAGAGACCCAGTACTTC. Protein sequence: CASSLIGIAEQETQYF. Drawing the rest from reference TRBV7-2 and TRBJ2-5, the complete variable domain is GAGVSQSPSNKVTEKGKDVELRCDPISGHTALYWYRQSLGQGLEFLIYFQGNSAPDKSGLPSDRFSAERTGGSVSTLTIQRTQQEDSAVYLCASSLIGIAEQETQYFGPGTRLLVL.

This rearrangement joins TRBV12-5 to TRBJ2-7; the D gene is possibly TRBD2 (6 bases). V was clipped by 6 bases and J by 0 bases, with 9 bases between them. CDR1 LGHNT and CDR2 FRNRAP come from the germline V gene. The CDR3 covers 13 residues. The CDR3 reads CASGRDSSYEQYF. CDR3 bases: TGTGCTAGTGGCCGGGACTCCTCCTACGAGCAGTACTTC.

V usage is TRBV2 and J usage is TRBJ1-1, with no clear D. The CDR3 runs to 16 residues. The germline V gene has CDR1 SNHLY and CDR2 FYNNEI. Trimming left V 0 bases short and J 0 bases short, with 11 bases between. The CDR3 loop is CASSEAVPSVNTEAFF. CDR3 DNA: TGTGCCAGCAGTGAAGCGGTTCCTTCGGTGAACACTGAAGCTTTCTTT.

As to this clone: This same CDR3 is encoded by further DNA sequences in the sample. The chain is built from TRBV6-1 and TRBJ1-1; D is possibly TRBD1 (5 bases). The germline V and J ends were trimmed by 2 bases and 1 base, with 5 bases remaining between them. Germline V gene lookup returns CDR1 MNHNS and CDR2 SASEGT. CDR3 length: 13 amino acids. In DNA form, the CDR3 reads TGTGCCAGCAGTGAACAGGGGAACACTGAAGCTTTCTTT. It specifies CASSEQGNTEAFF.

V and J are TRBV7-6 and TRBJ2-7; the D gene is possibly TRBD2 (5 bases). CDR3 length: 14 amino acids. The ends were cut back, 3 bases at V and 0 bases at J, with 9 bases in the middle. CDR1 SGHVS and CDR2 FNYEAQ come from the germline V gene. Here the CDR3 DNA reads TGTGCCAGCAGCTTGGGAGACGTCTCCTACGAGCAGTACTTC. It is translated as CASSLGDVSYEQYF.